This T cell receptor (beta chain) was retrieved from a study of blood T cells in healthy people across ages. Germline V gene sequence: CDR1 SGDLS, CDR2 YYNGEE. The CDR3 covers 12 residues. Sample-barcoded 5' priming and a J-beta primer mix drove a second PCR of roughly 7 to 11 cycles. TCRdb called the 5' RACE reads again in MiXCR, with one record for every CDR3 protein. The sample yields roughly 2 million distinct CDR3 sequences, 40% to 55% seen once. The sequence came from a woman aged 40 to 55 in good health. The sample consisted of blood. The chain joins TRBV9 to TRBJ2-5; D unresolved. The closer fit of TRBJ2-7 to the DNA end suggests the J call may be wrong. The CDR3 loop reads CASSAGASEQYF. In nucleotides, the CDR3 is TGTGCCAGCAGCGCGGGCGCAAGCGAGCAGTACTTC.